The 7 T cell receptor beta chains below all came from one sample that was sequenced in a study of T cell repertoires in cytomegalovirus infection. TCRdb passed the reads through MiXCR, listing each CDR3 protein once. The sample carries around 900,000 distinct CDR3 sequences, roughly 31% recorded once. These TCRs are of unknown antigen specificity. The sample here was cultured CD8+ T cells from PBMCs, taken from culture after CMV antigen stimulation. The receptors come from a human donor in good health (CMV status not recorded). Some clones in this sample may be carry-over from other donors' samples.

This clonotype was seen more than once but under ten times. The rearrangement uses TRBV11-2 and TRBJ2-5; possibly TRBD1 or TRBD2 for D (6 bases each). The CDR3 length is 15 residues. Germline V gene lookup returns CDR1 SGHAT and CDR2 FQNNGV. V was clipped by 5 bases and J by 4 bases, with 17 bases between them. The CDR3, as DNA: TGTGCCAGCAGCCTCCTAGGGGGGCACGGAGAGACCCAGTACTTC. This codes for CASSLLGGHGETQYF.

At least ten counts were recorded for this clonotype. The chain combines TRBV12-3 or TRBV12-4 with TRBJ2-1; 10 bases map to TRBD1. The CDR3 is made up of 15 amino acids. The V gene end was trimmed by 5 bases and the J gene end by 4 bases; junction bases not matched to a gene: 5. The CDR3 loop is CASSTGTGVYNEQFF. For the CDR3, the DNA is TGTGCCAGCAGTACCGGGACAGGGGTTTACAATGAGCAGTTCTTC.

The chain employs TRBV7-9 and TRBJ1-1; no clear D gene. Germline lookup yields CDR1 SEHNR and CDR2 FQNEAQ (reference sequence). V lost 1 base and J lost 8, with 11 bases in between. This CDR3 is built from 13 residues. The CDR3 DNA sequence: TGTGCCAGCAGCTTAGGTGCCAGCCAGGAAGCTTTCTTT. Translated: CASSLGASQEAFF. Together with reference TRBV7-9 and TRBJ1-1, the CDR3 gives the full variable domain: DTGVSQNPRHKITKRGQNVTFRCDPISEHNRLYWYRQTLGQGPEFLTYFQNEAQLEKSRLLSDRFSAERPKGSFSTLEIQRTEQGDSAMYLCASSLGASQEAFFGQGTRLTVV.

In its sample, this clonotype was seen a few times. The rearrangement links TRBV19 to TRBJ1-6, with 7 bases lining up with TRBD1. This CDR3 comprises 15 residues. J gave up 5 bases and V 7 bases, and 8 bases lay outside the gene matches. Germline V gives CDR1 LNHDA, CDR2 SQIVND (reference sequence). The DNA of the CDR3 is TGTGCCAGTATGAAGAGGACAGGCGATAATTCACCCCTCCACTTT. This translates into CASMKRTGDNSPLHF.

The rearrangement joins TRBV6-6 to TRBJ1-4; D may be TRBD1 (6 bases). CDR3 length: 17 residues. Germline CDR1 and CDR2: MNHNY and SVGAGI (reference sequence). The V gene lost 2 bases and the J gene lost 6 bases, with 19 bases spanning the gap. CDR3 coding DNA: TGTGCCAGCAGTTACACCCTCCGACAGGCCGCCCATGAAAAACTGTTTTTT. Amino acid sequence: CASSYTLRQAAHEKLFF.

V is TRBV3-1 and J is TRBJ2-5; D is unclear. The CDR3 is 12 residues long. The V end was cut by 0 bases, the J end by 7 bases, with 6 bases between. Germline loops: CDR1 LGHDT, CDR2 YNNKEL (reference sequence). DNA of the CDR3: TGTGCCAGCAGCCAAGATGACGCGACCCAGTACTTC. This encodes CASSQDDATQYF.

This clonotype was seen only once. This chain links TRBV6-2 or TRBV6-3 with TRBJ2-3; D gene ambiguous. CDR3 size: 15 residues. V lost 2 bases to trimming and J lost 0 bases, with 9 bases between them. In germline, CDR1 is MNHEY, CDR2 SVGEGT. This chain's CDR3 is CASSYTETSTDTQYF. The CDR3 DNA is TGTGCCAGCAGTTACACGGAGACAAGCACAGATACGCAGTATTTT.